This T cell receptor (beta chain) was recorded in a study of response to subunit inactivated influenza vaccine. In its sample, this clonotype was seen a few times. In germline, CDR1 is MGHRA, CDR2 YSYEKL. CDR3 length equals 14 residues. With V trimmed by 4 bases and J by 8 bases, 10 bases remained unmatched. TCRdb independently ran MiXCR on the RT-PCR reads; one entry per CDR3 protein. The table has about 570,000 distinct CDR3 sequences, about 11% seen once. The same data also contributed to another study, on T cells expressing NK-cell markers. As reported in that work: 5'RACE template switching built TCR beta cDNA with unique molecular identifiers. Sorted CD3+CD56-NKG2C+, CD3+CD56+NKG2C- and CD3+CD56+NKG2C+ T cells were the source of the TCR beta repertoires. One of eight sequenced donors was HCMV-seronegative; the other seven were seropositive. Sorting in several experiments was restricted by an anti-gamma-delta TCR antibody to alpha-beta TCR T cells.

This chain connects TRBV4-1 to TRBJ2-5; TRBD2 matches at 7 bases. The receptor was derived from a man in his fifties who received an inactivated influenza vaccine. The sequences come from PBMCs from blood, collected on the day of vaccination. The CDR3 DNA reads TGCGCCAGCAGCCCCATGGGGGGGGAGAGTACCCAGTACTTC. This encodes CASSPMGGESTQYF.